The 3 T cell receptor beta chains given below trace back to one sample, sequenced in a study of shared clonotypes between healthy human individuals. TCRdb's table, derived via immunoSEQ multiplex PCR, lists solely in-frame clones and lacks some. Of about 690,000 clones in the sample, 90% were seen once. Material: memory CD8+ T cells from PBMCs. Stated subset: CD45RO+ cells pooled with CCR7-negative TemRA cells. These receptors were obtained from a man in his late teens or twenties in good health. Some clones in this sample may be carry-over from other donors' samples.

Here the CDR3 DNA reads TGTGCCAGCAGCTCCTCAATCACGAACACTGAAGCTTTCTTT. Protein: CASSSSITNTEAFF. This chain uses TRBV7-6 with TRBJ1-1; no reliable D call. The CDR3 is made up of 14 amino acids. Trimming cost V 4 bases and J 1 base, with 10 bases left between them. CDR1 is SGHVS and CDR2 is FNYEAQ in the germline V gene.

The CDR3 sequence is CASSQGGTGETSTDTQYF. The CDR3, as DNA: TGCGCCAGCAGCCAAGGAGGGACAGGGGAAACTAGCACAGATACGCAGTATTTT. V is TRBV4-3 and J is TRBJ2-3; 10 nucleotides line up with TRBD1. Looked up from germline, CDR1 is LGHNA and CDR2 is YSLEER. The CDR3 extends over 18 amino acids. V was clipped by 1 base and J by 0 bases; unmatched bases: 7.

This clone was counted a single time. The V call is TRBV6-1, the J call TRBJ1-1; a weak D match, TRBD1 (5 bases). The V and J ends lost 4 bases and 4 bases respectively, with 22 bases between them. CDR1 is MNHNS and CDR2 is SASEGT in the germline V gene. The CDR3 contains 17 residues. The CDR3 loop reads CASSVTRVWGERTEAFF. The CDR3 DNA reads as TGTGCCAGCAGTGTTACCAGGGTCTGGGGAGAACGCACTGAAGCTTTCTTT.